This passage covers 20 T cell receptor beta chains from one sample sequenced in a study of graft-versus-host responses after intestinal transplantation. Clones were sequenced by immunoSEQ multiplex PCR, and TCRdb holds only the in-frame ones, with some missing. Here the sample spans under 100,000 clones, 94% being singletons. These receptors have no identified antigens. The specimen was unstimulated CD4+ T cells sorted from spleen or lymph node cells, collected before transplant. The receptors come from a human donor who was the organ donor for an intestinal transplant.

In nucleotides, the CDR3 is TGTGCCAGCAGCCCAGCACAGTATGGCTACACCTTC. It specifies CASSPAQYGYTF. The chain uses TRBV6-5 and TRBJ1-2; D gene uncertain. CDR1 is MNHEY and CDR2 is SVGAGI in the germline V gene. The CDR3 is 12 residues long. V was clipped by 6 bases and J by 5 bases, with 10 bases between them.

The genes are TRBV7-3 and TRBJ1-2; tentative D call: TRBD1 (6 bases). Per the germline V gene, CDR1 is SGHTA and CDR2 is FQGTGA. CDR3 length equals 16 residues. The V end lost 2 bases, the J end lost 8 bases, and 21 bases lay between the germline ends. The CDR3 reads CASSLFPGGGGQGYTF. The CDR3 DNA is TGTGCCAGCAGCTTATTTCCTGGTGGCGGGGGGCAGGGCTACACCTTC.

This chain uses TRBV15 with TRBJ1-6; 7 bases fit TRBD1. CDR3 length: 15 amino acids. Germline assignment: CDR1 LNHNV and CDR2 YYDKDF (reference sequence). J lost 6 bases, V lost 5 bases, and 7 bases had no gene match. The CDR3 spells CATSGKGAFNSPLHF. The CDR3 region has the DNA TGTGCCACCAGCGGAAAGGGGGCATTTAATTCACCCCTCCACTTT.

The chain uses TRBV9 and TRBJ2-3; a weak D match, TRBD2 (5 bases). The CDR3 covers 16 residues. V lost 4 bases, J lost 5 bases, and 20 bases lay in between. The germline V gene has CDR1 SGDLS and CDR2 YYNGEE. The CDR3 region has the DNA TGTGCCAGCAGCTCTCGAAACGGGCTAGCACAAGATACGCAGTATTTT. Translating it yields CASSSRNGLAQDTQYF.

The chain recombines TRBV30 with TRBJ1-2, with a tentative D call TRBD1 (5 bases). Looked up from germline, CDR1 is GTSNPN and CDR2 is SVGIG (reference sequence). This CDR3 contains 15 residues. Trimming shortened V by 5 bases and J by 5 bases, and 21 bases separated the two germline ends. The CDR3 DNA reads TGTGCCTGGGCCTTGGGGAGTGGGGCTTGGTATGGCTACACCTTC. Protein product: CAWALGSGAWYGYTF. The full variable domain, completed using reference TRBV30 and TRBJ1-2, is SQTIHQWPATLVQPVGSPLSLECTVEGTSNPNLYWYRQAAGRGLQLLFYSVGIGQISSEVPQNLSASRPQDRQFILSSKKLLLSDSGFYLCAWALGSGAWYGYTFGSGTRLTVV.

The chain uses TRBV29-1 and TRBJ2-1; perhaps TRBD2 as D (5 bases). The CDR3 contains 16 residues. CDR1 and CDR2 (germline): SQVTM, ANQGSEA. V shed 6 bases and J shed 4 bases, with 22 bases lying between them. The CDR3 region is CSVGERPPQIYNEQFF. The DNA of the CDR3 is TGCAGCGTCGGGGAAAGACCCCCCCAAATATACAATGAGCAGTTCTTC.

The CDR3 protein is CASSLELSQGDQPQHF. CDR3 DNA: TGTGCCAGCAGCTTAGAGCTCTCCCAGGGGGATCAGCCCCAGCATTTT. The J gene is TRBJ1-5, the V gene TRBV7-9, with TRBD1 matching over 7 bases. Germline loops: CDR1 SEHNR, CDR2 FQNEAQ (reference sequence). The CDR3 loop spans 16 amino acids. V gave up 1 base and J gave up 5 bases; unmatched junction bases: 8.

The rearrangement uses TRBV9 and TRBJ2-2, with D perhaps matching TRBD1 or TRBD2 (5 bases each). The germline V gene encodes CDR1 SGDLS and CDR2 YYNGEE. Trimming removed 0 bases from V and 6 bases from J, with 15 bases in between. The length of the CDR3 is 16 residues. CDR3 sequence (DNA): TGTGCCAGCAGCGTAGCATGGGGGTCTGGGCCCGGGGAGCTGTTTTTT. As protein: CASSVAWGSGPGELFF.

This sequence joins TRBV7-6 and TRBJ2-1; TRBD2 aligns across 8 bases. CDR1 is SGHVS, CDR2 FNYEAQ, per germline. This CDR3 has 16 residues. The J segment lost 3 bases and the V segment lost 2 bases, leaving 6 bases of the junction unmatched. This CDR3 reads CASSLLGGADYNEQFF. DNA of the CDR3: TGTGCCAGCAGCTTACTCGGGGGGGCAGACTACAATGAGCAGTTCTTC. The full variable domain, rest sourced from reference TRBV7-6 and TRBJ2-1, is GAGVSQSPRYKVTKRGQDVALRCDPISGHVSLYWYRQALGQGPEFLTYFNYEAQQDKSGLPNDRFSAERPEGSISTLTIQRTEQRDSAMYRCASSLLGGADYNEQFFGPGTRLTVL.

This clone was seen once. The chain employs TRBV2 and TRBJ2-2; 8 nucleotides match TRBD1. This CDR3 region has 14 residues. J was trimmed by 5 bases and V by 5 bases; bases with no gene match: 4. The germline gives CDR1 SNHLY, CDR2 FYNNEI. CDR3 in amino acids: CASSSQGATGELFF. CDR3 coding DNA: TGTGCCAGCAGTAGCCAGGGGGCTACCGGGGAGCTGTTTTTT.

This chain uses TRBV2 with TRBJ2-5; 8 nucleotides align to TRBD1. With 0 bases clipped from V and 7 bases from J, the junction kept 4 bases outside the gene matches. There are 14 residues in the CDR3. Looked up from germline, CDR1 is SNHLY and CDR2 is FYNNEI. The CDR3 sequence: CASSEASGGGTQYF. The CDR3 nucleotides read TGTGCCAGCAGTGAAGCTTCAGGGGGCGGGACCCAGTACTTC.

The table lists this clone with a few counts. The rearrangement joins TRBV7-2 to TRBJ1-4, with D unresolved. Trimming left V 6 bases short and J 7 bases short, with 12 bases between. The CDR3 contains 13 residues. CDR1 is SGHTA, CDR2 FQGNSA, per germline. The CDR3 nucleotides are TGTGCCAGCAGTTACTACTTGGGTGAAAAACTGTTTTTT. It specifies CASSYYLGEKLFF.

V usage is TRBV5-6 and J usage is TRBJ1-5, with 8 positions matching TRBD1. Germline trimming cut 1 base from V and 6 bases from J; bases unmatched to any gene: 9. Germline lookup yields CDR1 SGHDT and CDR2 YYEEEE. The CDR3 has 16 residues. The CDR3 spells CASSLSAGGSSQPQHF. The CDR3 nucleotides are TGTGCCAGCAGCTTGTCTGCAGGGGGCTCTAGTCAGCCCCAGCATTTT. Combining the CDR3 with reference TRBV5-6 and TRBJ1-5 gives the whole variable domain DAGVTQSPTHLIKTRGQQVTLRCSPKSGHDTVSWYQQALGQGPQFIFQYYEEEERQRGNFPDRFSGHQFPNYSSELNVNALLLGDSALYLCASSLSAGGSSQPQHFGDGTRLSIL.

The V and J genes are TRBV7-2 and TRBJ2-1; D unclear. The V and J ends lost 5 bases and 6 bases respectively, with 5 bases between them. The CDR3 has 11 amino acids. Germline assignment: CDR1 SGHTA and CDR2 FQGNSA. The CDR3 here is CASSLPNEQFF. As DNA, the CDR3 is TGTGCCAGCAGCCTGCCCAATGAGCAGTTCTTC.

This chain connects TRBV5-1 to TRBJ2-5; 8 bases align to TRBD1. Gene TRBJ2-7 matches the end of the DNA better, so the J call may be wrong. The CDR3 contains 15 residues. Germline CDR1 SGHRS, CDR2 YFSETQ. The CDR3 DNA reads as TGCGCCAGCAGCTTCATCCGGACAGGGAGGTACGAGCAGTACTTC. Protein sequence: CASSFIRTGRYEQYF.

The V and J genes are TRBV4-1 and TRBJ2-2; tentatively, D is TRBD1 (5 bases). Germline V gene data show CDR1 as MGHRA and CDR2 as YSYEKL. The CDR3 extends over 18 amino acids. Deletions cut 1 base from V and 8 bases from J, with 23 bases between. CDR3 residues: CASSQADSLRSKGGELFF. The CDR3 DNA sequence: TGCGCCAGCAGCCAAGCCGACAGTCTACGTTCGAAAGGAGGGGAGCTGTTTTTT.

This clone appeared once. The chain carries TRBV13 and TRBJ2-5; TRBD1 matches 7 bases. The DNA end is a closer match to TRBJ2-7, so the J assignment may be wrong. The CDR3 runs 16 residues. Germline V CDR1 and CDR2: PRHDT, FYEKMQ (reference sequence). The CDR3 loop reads CASSLLGQVPSYEQYF. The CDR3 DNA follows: TGTGCCAGCAGCTTATTAGGACAGGTTCCCTCCTACGAGCAGTACTTC.

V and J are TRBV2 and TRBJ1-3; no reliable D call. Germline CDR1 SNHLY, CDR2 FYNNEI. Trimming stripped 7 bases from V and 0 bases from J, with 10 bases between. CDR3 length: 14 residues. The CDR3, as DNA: TGTGCCAGCATGTGGGGAACCTCTGGAAACACCATATATTTT. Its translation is CASMWGTSGNTIYF.

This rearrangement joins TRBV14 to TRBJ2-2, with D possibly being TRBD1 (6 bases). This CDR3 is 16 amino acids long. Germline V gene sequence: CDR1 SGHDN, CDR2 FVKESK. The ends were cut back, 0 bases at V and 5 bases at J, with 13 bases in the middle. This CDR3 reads CASSQERGIRTGELFF. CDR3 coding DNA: TGTGCCAGCAGCCAAGAGAGGGGGATTCGAACCGGGGAGCTGTTTTTT.

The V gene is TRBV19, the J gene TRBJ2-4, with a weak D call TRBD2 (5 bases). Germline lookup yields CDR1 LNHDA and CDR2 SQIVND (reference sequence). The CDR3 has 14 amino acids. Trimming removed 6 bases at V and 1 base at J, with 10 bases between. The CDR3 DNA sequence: TGTGCCAGTAGAGACGAGGGCGCCAAAAACATTCAGTACTTC. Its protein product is CASRDEGAKNIQYF.